A single sample gave rise to the 20 T cell receptor beta chains below, sequenced in a study of T-cell memory formation after mild COVID-19. MiXCR was run by TCRdb on the 5' RACE reads, yielding one entry per CDR3 protein. The repertoire includes 470,000 or so distinct CDR3 sequences, around a quarter of them detected once, and around an eighth sits in the top ten. The material sequenced was PBMCs or a T cell subset sorted from them (not recorded which). The receptors here all came from an adult woman who had mild COVID-19 (a few samples of this study predate the infection). Cell type and time point are not known.

The chain couples TRBV27 to TRBJ2-3; 11 nucleotides align to TRBD2. Trimming took 6 bases from V and 2 from J; bases not matched to a gene: 4. The CDR3 is 15 residues long. Germline V gene data show CDR1 as MNHEY and CDR2 as SMNVEV (reference sequence). This CDR3 reads CASRRLAGLTDTQYF. The CDR3 DNA sequence: TGTGCCAGCAGAAGACTAGCGGGGCTCACAGATACGCAGTATTTT.

The chain joins TRBV29-1 to TRBJ1-1; D call uncertain. The germline V gene encodes CDR1 SQVTM and CDR2 ANQGSEA. V lost 4 bases and J lost 5, with 5 bases in between. CDR3 size: 10 residues. The chain's CDR3 is CSVVTTEAFF. CDR3 nucleotides: TGCAGCGTTGTTACAACTGAAGCTTTCTTT. The whole variable domain, filled in from reference TRBV29-1 and TRBJ1-1, reads SAVISQKPSRDICQRGTSLTIQCQVDSQVTMMFWYRQQPGQSLTLIATANQGSEATYESGFVIDKFPISRPNLTFSTLTVSNMSPEDSSIYLCSVVTTEAFFGQGTRLTVV.

V and J are TRBV6-2 or TRBV6-3 and TRBJ2-3; TRBD2 matches at 7 bases. The germline V gene has CDR1 MNHEY and CDR2 SVGEGT. V lost 4 bases, J lost 5 bases, and 9 bases stayed unmatched. The length of the CDR3 is 15 residues. CDR3 DNA sequence: TGTGCCAGCAGTTTCCAGCGGGACGGGGGAGATACGCAGTATTTT. It translates to CASSFQRDGGDTQYF.

This chain joins TRBV15 and TRBJ2-7; 9 bases are a match to TRBD2. Trimming removed 5 bases from V and 2 bases from J; junction bases left unmatched: 4. Germline-derived CDR1 and CDR2 are LNHNV and YYDKDF (reference sequence). This CDR3 is 14 amino acids long. CDR3 in DNA: TGTGCCACCAGCCGTAGCGGGGGTCCCTACGAGCAGTACTTC. It encodes CATSRSGGPYEQYF.

This clonotype was detected only a few times. V is TRBV7-6 and J is TRBJ1-2; possible D gene TRBD1, 5 bases. Germline V gene lookup returns CDR1 SGHVS and CDR2 FNYEAQ. The CDR3 runs 16 residues. The germline V and J ends were trimmed by 0 bases and 0 bases, with 11 bases remaining between them. The CDR3 here is CASSLAATGTNYGYTF. DNA for the CDR3: TGTGCCAGCAGCTTAGCTGCCACAGGAACTAACTATGGCTACACCTTC.

The chain carries TRBV5-1 and TRBJ1-2; 7 bases are shared with TRBD1. Germline lookup yields CDR1 SGHRS and CDR2 YFSETQ. V shed 2 bases and J 3 bases; nucleotides not matched to a gene: 4. The CDR3 has 14 residues. CDR3 residues: CASSFDRVDYGYTF. In nucleotides, the CDR3 is TGCGCCAGCAGCTTCGACAGGGTAGACTATGGCTACACCTTC.

This clonotype was recorded at least ten times. The V gene is TRBV30, the J gene TRBJ2-1; D unresolved. The CDR3 sequence is 16 residues long. CDR1 is GTSNPN, CDR2 SVGIG, per germline (reference sequence). The V and J ends lost 5 bases and 1 base respectively, with 18 bases between them. In nucleotides, the CDR3 is TGTGCCTGGTCAATAAAAGGGCAAGGGTCCTACAATGAGCAGTTCTTC. Translation gives CAWSIKGQGSYNEQFF.

The chain uses TRBV28 and TRBJ2-2, with no clear D. Per germline, CDR1 MDHEN and CDR2 SYDVKM. The ends were cut back, 6 bases at V and 5 bases at J, with 7 bases in the middle. The CDR3 runs to 12 residues. CDR3 coding DNA: TGTGCCAGCAGCAGGTTAACCGGGGAGCTGTTTTTT. As protein: CASSRLTGELFF.

The rearrangement uses TRBV4-2 and TRBJ1-3, with D unclear. V was pared by 1 base and J by 11 bases, with 12 bases between. CDR1 and CDR2 from the germline V gene are LGHNA and YNFKEQ. The CDR3 length is 13 residues. The CDR3 nucleotides read TGTGCCAGCAGCCAAGCAAATGATCGTCCCATATATTTT. Translating it yields CASSQANDRPIYF.

There are many counts of this clonotype. The chain carries TRBV20-1 and TRBJ2-5; 11 bases map to TRBD2. J lost 7 bases, V lost 6 bases, and 4 bases had no gene match. The CDR3 loop spans 12 amino acids. CDR1 is DFQATT, CDR2 SNEGSKA, per germline (reference sequence). The CDR3 is CSAPGTSGTQYF. CDR3 bases: TGCAGTGCACCCGGGACTAGCGGGACCCAGTACTTC.

This rearrangement joins TRBV7-9 to TRBJ2-2, with D possibly being TRBD2 (6 bases). The CDR3 is 14 residues long. V shed 5 bases and J shed 5 bases, with 12 bases lying between them. Germline V CDR1 and CDR2: SEHNR, FQNEAQ (reference sequence). This CDR3 is CASSPGVWTGELFF. The CDR3 DNA follows: TGTGCCAGCAGCCCGGGAGTTTGGACCGGGGAGCTGTTTTTT. The full variable domain, its missing parts supplied by reference TRBV7-9 and TRBJ2-2, is DTGVSQNPRHKITKRGQNVTFRCDPISEHNRLYWYRQTLGQGPEFLTYFQNEAQLEKSRLLSDRFSAERPKGSFSTLEIQRTEQGDSAMYLCASSPGVWTGELFFGEGSRLTVL.

There are a few counts of this clonotype. This chain joins TRBV6-6 and TRBJ2-3; possible D gene TRBD2, 6 bases. The CDR3 has 14 residues. Germline CDR1 and CDR2: MNHNY and SVGAGI (reference sequence). The V end was cut by 8 bases, the J end by 3 bases, with 15 bases between. The chain's CDR3 is CASALTGGTDTQYF. CDR3 DNA: TGTGCCAGCGCCTTGACTGGGGGGACAGATACGCAGTATTTT.

The chain has TRBV25-1 and TRBJ2-5; 11 bases match TRBD2. CDR1 and CDR2 (germline): MGHDK, SYGVNS. V was pared by 8 bases and J by 3 bases, with 5 bases of the junction left unmatched. The CDR3 length is 14 residues. The CDR3 protein is CASHQGLAEETQYF. The CDR3 DNA follows: TGTGCCAGCCACCAGGGACTAGCGGAAGAGACCCAGTACTTC.

This clonotype was counted only a few times. The rearrangement links TRBV20-1 to TRBJ2-7; 16 bases are shared with TRBD2. The germline V gene has CDR1 DFQATT and CDR2 SNEGSKA (reference sequence). V lost 0 bases and J lost 7; bases outside the gene matches: 12. The CDR3 covers 18 residues. The CDR3 nucleotides are TGCAGTGCTAGAGATGCGGGACTAGCGGGAGGGTTGATGGGTGAGCAGTACTTC. The encoded protein is CSARDAGLAGGLMGEQYF.

The chain uses TRBV20-1 and TRBJ2-7, with 9 positions matching TRBD2. Germline CDR1 and CDR2: DFQATT and SNEGSKA (reference sequence). The CDR3 sequence is 13 residues long. V trimming: 2 bases; J trimming: 6 bases; junction bases outside the gene matches: 5. Here the CDR3 reads CSARIAGVGEQYF. Written as DNA, the CDR3 is TGCAGTGCTAGAATAGCGGGGGTAGGCGAGCAGTACTTC.

This clonotype was recorded many times. This sequence joins TRBV5-1 and TRBJ2-5, with 8 nucleotides matching TRBD2. The V gene end was trimmed by 0 bases and the J gene end by 1 base; junction bases not matched to a gene: 2. The V gene's germline CDR1 is SGHRS and CDR2 YFSETQ. This CDR3 spans 15 amino acids. The CDR3 region has the DNA TGCGCCAGCAGCTTGGCAAGCGGGGGCCAAGAGACCCAGTACTTC. Encoded protein: CASSLASGGQETQYF.

The rearrangement joins TRBV7-6 to TRBJ2-4; maybe TRBD1 (6 bases). With 0 bases removed from V and 8 bases from J, the gap between germline ends came to 11 bases. The CDR3 covers 14 residues. Germline CDR1 is SGHVS and CDR2 is FNYEAQ. CDR3 sequence (DNA): TGTGCCAGCAGCTTAGCTGGGGGCGAGGACATTCAGTACTTC. Translating gives CASSLAGGEDIQYF.

The V and J genes are TRBV5-5 and TRBJ2-2; TRBD1 aligns across 9 bases. V lost 5 bases to trimming and J lost 7 bases; unmatched junction nucleotides: 12. CDR3 length: 16 amino acids. CDR1 is SGHKS, CDR2 YYEKEE, per germline (reference sequence). The CDR3 region is CASSLWDRVGGGELFF. CDR3 nucleotides: TGTGCCAGCAGTCTCTGGGACAGGGTAGGCGGCGGGGAGCTGTTTTTT.

The chain combines TRBV7-6 with TRBJ2-7, with 9 bases fitting TRBD1. Germline trimming cut 3 bases from V and 4 bases from J; bases unmatched to any gene: 10. Germline CDR1 is SGHVS and CDR2 is FNYEAQ. The CDR3 is 16 residues long. As DNA, the CDR3 is TGTGCCAGCAGCTTGACGGAGGGACAGGGCCTATACGAGCAGTACTTC. It translates to CASSLTEGQGLYEQYF.

This clonotype was recorded a few times. CDR3 sequence: CASSLDVRDYGYTF. The CDR3 bases are TGTGCCAGCAGCTTAGATGTCCGCGACTATGGCTACACCTTC. The J gene is TRBJ1-2, the V gene TRBV7-2, with no clear D. In germline, CDR1 is SGHTA, CDR2 FQGNSA. This CDR3 is built from 14 residues. V was trimmed by 1 base and J by 3 bases, leaving 9 bases between them. Together with reference TRBV7-2 and TRBJ1-2, the CDR3 gives the full variable domain: GAGVSQSPSNKVTEKGKDVELRCDPISGHTALYWYRQSLGQGLEFLIYFQGNSAPDKSGLPSDRFSAERTGGSVSTLTIQRTQQEDSAVYLCASSLDVRDYGYTFGSGTRLTVV.